This T cell receptor beta chain was retrieved from a study of somatic mutations in cytotoxic T cells in rheumatoid arthritis. Overall study context: Patient blood (around 30 ml EDTA) was collected right after diagnosis, preceding any treatment. Study findings and constraints: The largest CD8+ clone made up over 20% of CD8+ cells in about an eighth of the roughly 60 patients.

This clone was seen a handful of times. The antigen is not known. TCRdb's table, derived via immunoSEQ multiplex PCR, lists solely in-frame clones and lacks some. In the table there are more than 10,000 clones, approximately 80% of which are singletons. Sequenced sample: CD8+ T cells sorted from blood. This receptor was identified in an adult with rheumatoid arthritis.

The CDR3 bases are TGCAGCGCCAGCAGTGCGACTTCCTACGAGCAGTACTTC. Its translation: CSASSATSYEQYF. This chain connects TRBV29-1 to TRBJ2-7; D call uncertain. There are 13 residues in the CDR3. V lost 7 bases and J 1 base, leaving 14 bases between the germline ends. Germline V gives CDR1 SQVTM, CDR2 ANQGSEA.